The clone carrying this TCR beta chain showed up just a few times. The antigen remains unidentified. Additional DNA sequences in this sample encode the identical CDR3. The source of the sample is a study of tumor-infiltrating lymphocytes in localized non-small cell lung cancer. Study as a whole: Several tumor histologies, both smoking statuses, and some post-neoadjuvant chemotherapy samples were included.

Study-wide results and limits: Higher tumor T cell infiltration than in uninvolved lung was supported by TCRbeta sequencing. Immunotypes IM1 and IM2 had similar TCR-derived T-cell fractions.

Measured with immunoSEQ multiplex PCR; TCRdb has only the in-frame clones, and not every one. The top ten clones hold roughly a tenth of a sample with 13,000 or so clones, around 68% of them seen once. The specimen sequenced was uninvolved lung tissue not adjacent to the tumor. This clonotype was sampled from a human donor with non-small cell lung cancer.

The CDR3 coding sequence is TGTGCCATCAGTGAGTCTGGGGGCCAAGAGACCCAGTACTTC. Translated, it gives CAISESGGQETQYF. The chain recombines TRBV10-3 with TRBJ2-5; tentatively, D is TRBD1 or TRBD2 (5 bases each). V was cut by 0 bases and J by 1 base, with 6 bases left in between. This CDR3 has 14 amino acids. CDR1 ENHRY and CDR2 SYGVKD come from the germline V gene.